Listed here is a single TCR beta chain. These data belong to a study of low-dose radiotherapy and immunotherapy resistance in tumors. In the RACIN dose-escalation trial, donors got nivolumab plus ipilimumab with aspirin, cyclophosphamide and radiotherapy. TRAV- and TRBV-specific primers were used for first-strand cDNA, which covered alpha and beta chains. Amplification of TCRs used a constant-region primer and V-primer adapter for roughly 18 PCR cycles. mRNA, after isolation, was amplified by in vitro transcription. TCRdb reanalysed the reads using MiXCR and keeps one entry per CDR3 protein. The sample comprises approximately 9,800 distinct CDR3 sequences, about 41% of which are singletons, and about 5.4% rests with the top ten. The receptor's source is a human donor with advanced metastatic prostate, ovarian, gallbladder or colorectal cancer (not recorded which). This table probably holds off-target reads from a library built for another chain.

Here the CDR3 reads CASSEAPFAASHEQYF. The CDR3 DNA is TGTGCCAGCAGTGAAGCGCCGTTTGCTGCCTCGCATGAGCAGTACTTC. This sequence joins TRBV6-1 and TRBJ2-7; D ambiguous. The germline V gene encodes CDR1 MNHNS and CDR2 SASEGT. V was trimmed by 0 bases and J by 7 bases, leaving 19 bases between them. There are 16 residues in the CDR3.